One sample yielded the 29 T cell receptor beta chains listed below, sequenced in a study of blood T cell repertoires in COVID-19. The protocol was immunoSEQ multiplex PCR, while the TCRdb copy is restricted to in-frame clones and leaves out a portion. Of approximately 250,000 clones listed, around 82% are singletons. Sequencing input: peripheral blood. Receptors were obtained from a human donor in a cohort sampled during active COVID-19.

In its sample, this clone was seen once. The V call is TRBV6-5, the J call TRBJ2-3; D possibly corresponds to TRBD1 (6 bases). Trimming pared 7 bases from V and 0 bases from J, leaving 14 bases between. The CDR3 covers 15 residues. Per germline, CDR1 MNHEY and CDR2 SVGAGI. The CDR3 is CASNRGQSSTDTQYF. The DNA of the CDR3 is TGTGCCAGCAACCGAGGACAGTCTAGCACAGATACGCAGTATTTT.

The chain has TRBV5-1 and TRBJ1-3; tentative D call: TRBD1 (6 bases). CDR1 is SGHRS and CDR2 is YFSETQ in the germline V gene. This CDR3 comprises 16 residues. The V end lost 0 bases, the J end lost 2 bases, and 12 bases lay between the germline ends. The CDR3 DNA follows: TGCGCCAGCAGCTTGGTATCCGGGACACCTGGAAACACCATATATTTT. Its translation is CASSLVSGTPGNTIYF.

CDR3 region: CASREGGKNEQFF. The CDR3 nucleotides read TGTGCCAGCAGGGAAGGGGGCAAAAATGAGCAGTTCTTC. The chain uses TRBV3-1 (or the pseudogene TRBV3-2) and TRBJ2-1, with 7 bases matching TRBD1. This CDR3 is built from 13 residues. Germline CDR1 LGHDT, CDR2 YNNKEL (reference sequence). V trimming: 6 bases; J trimming: 7 bases; junction bases outside the gene matches: 6.

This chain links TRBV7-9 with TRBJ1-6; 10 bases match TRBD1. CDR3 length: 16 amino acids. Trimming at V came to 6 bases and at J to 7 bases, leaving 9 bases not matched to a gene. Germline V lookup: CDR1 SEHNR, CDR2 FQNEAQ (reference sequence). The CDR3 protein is CASRSGTGARNSPLHF. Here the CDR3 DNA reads TGTGCCAGCAGGTCCGGGACAGGGGCTCGGAATTCACCCCTCCACTTT. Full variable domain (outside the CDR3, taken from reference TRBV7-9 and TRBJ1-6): DTGVSQNPRHKITKRGQNVTFRCDPISEHNRLYWYRQTLGQGPEFLTYFQNEAQLEKSRLLSDRFSAERPKGSFSTLEIQRTEQGDSAMYLCASRSGTGARNSPLHFGNGTRLTVT.

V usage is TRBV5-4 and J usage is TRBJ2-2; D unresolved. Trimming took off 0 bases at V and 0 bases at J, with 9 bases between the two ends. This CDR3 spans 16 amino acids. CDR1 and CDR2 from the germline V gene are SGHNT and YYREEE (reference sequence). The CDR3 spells CASSLAVKANTGELFF. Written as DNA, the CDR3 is TGTGCCAGCAGCTTGGCAGTGAAAGCGAACACCGGGGAGCTGTTTTTT.

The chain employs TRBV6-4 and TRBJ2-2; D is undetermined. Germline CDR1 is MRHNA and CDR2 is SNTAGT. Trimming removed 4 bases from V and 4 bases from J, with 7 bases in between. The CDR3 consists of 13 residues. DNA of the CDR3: TGTGCCAGCAGTGTTAGAAGCACCGGGGAGCTGTTTTTT. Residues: CASSVRSTGELFF.

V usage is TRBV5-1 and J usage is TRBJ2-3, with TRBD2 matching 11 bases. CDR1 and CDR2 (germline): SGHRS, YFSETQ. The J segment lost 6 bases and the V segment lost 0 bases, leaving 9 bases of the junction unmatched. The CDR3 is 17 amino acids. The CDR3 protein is CASSLVSSGGPGDTQYF. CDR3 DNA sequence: TGCGCCAGCAGCTTGGTTTCTAGCGGGGGGCCAGGGGATACGCAGTATTTT.

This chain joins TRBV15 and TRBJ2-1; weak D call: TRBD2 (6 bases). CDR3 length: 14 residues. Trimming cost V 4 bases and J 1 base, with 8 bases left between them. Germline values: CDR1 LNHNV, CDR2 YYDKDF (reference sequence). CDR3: CATSKEGSYNEQFF. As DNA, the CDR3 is TGTGCCACCAGCAAGGAGGGGTCCTACAATGAGCAGTTCTTC.

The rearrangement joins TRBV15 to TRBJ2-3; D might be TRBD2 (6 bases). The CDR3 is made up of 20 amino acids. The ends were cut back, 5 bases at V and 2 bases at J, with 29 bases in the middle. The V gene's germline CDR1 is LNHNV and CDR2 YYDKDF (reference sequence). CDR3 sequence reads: CATSSFGGSNGPKLTDTQYF. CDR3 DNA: TGTGCCACCAGCTCCTTCGGGGGATCCAACGGGCCCAAACTCACAGATACGCAGTATTTT.

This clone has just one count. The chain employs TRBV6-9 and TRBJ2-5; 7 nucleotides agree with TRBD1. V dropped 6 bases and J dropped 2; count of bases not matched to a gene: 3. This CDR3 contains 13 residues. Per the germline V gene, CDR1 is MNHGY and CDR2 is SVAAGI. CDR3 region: CASSLGQQETQYF. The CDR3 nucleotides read TGTGCCAGCAGCCTGGGACAGCAAGAGACCCAGTACTTC.

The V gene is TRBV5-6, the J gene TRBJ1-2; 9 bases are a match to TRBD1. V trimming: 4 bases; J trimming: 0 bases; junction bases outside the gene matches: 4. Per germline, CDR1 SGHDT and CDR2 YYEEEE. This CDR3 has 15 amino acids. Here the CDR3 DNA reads TGTGCCAGCAGCCCGGGACAGGGAACTAACTATGGCTACACCTTC. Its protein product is CASSPGQGTNYGYTF.

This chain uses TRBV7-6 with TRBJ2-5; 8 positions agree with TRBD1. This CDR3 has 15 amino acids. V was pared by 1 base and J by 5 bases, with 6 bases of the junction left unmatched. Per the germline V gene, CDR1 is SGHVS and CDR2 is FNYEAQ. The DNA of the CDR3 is TGTGCCAGCAGCTTAGGGGCAGGGGGCGTCGAGACCCAGTACTTC. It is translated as CASSLGAGGVETQYF. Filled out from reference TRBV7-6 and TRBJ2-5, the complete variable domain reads GAGVSQSPRYKVTKRGQDVALRCDPISGHVSLYWYRQALGQGPEFLTYFNYEAQQDKSGLPNDRFSAERPEGSISTLTIQRTEQRDSAMYRCASSLGAGGVETQYFGPGTRLLVL.

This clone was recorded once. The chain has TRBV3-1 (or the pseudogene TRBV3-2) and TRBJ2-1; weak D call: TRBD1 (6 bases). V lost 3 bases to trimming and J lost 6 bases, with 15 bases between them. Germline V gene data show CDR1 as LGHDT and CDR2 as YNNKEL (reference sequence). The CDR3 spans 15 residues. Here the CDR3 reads CASSQRGTKANEQFF. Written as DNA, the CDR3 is TGTGCCAGCAGCCAGAGGGGGACAAAAGCCAATGAGCAGTTCTTC.

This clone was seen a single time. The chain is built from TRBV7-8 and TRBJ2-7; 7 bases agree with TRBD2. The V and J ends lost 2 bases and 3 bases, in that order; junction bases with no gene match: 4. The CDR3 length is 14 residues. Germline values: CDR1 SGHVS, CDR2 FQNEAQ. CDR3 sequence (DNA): TGTGCCAGCAGCTTAACTAGCGTGATCTACGAGCAGTACTTC. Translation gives CASSLTSVIYEQYF. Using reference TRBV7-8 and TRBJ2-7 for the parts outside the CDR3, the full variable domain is GAGVSQSPRYKVAKRGQDVALRCDPISGHVSLFWYQQALGQGPEFLTYFQNEAQLDKSGLPSDRFFAERPEGSVSTLKIQRTQQEDSAVYLCASSLTSVIYEQYFGPGTRLTVT.

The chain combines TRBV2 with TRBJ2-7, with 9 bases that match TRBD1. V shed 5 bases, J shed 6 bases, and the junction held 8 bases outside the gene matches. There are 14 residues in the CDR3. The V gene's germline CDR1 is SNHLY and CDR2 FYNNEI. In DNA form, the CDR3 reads TGTGCCAGCAGTTTTCGGGACAGGGTGGCCGAGCAGTACTTC. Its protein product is CASSFRDRVAEQYF. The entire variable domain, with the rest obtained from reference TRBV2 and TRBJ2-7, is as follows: EPEVTQTPSHQVTQMGQEVILRCVPISNHLYFYWYRQILGQKVEFLVSFYNNEISEKSEIFDDQFSVERPDGSNFTLKIRSTKLEDSAMYFCASSFRDRVAEQYFGPGTRLTVT.

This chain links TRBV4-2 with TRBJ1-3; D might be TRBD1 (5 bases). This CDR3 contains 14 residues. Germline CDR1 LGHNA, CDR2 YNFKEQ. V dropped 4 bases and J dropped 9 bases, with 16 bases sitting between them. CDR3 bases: TGTGCCAGCAGCCCCGGGACTTCAGGGACCACCATATATTTT. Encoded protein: CASSPGTSGTTIYF.

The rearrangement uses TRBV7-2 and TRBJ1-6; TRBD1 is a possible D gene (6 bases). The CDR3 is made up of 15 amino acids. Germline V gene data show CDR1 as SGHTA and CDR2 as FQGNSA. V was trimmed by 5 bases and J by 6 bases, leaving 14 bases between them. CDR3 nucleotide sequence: TGTGCCAGCAGCCCGACCCGGGGGGCTAATTCACCCCTCCACTTT. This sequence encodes CASSPTRGANSPLHF.

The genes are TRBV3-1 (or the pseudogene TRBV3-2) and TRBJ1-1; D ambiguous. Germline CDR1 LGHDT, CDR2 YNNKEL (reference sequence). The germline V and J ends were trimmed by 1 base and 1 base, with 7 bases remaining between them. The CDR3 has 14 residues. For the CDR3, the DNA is TGTGCCAGCAGCCAAGGGTACAGGAACACTGAAGCTTTCTTT. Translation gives CASSQGYRNTEAFF.

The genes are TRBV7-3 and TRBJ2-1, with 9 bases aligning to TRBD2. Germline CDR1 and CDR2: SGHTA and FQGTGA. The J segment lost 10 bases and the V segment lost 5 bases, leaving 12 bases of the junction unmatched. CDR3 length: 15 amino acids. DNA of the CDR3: TGTGCCAGCAGCCTCGGGACTAGCCCCGCTCTGGAGCAGTTCTTC. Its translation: CASSLGTSPALEQFF.

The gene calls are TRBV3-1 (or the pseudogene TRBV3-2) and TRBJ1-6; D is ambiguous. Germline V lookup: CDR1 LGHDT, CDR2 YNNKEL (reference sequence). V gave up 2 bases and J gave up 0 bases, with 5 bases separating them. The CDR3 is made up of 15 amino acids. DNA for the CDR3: TGTGCCAGCAGCCAAACGAGCTCCTATAATTCACCCCTCCACTTT. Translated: CASSQTSSYNSPLHF.

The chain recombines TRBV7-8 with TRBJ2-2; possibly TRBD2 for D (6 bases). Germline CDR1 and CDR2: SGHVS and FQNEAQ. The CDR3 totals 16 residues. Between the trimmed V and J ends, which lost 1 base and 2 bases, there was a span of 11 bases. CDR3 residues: CASSLGTITNTGELFF. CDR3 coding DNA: TGTGCCAGCAGCTTAGGGACTATCACAAACACCGGGGAGCTGTTTTTT.

The CDR3 sequence is CASSLTGSRETQYF. The CDR3 DNA follows: TGCGCCAGCAGCTTGACAGGGTCGAGGGAGACCCAGTACTTC. J is TRBJ2-5 and V is TRBV5-1, with D perhaps matching TRBD1 (6 bases). Trimming removed 1 base at V and 5 bases at J, with 12 bases between. The CDR3 length is 14 residues. Germline assignment: CDR1 SGHRS and CDR2 YFSETQ. Full variable domain (remainder filled in from reference TRBV5-1 and TRBJ2-5): KAGVTQTPRYLIKTRGQQVTLSCSPISGHRSVSWYQQTPGQGLQFLFEYFSETQRNKGNFPGRFSGRQFSNSRSEMNVSTLELGDSALYLCASSLTGSRETQYFGPGTRLLVL.

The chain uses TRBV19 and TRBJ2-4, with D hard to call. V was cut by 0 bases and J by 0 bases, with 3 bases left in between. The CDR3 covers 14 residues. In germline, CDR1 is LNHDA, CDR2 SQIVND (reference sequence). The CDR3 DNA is TGTGCCAGTAGTATAGAGAGAGCCAAAAACATTCAGTACTTC. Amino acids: CASSIERAKNIQYF.

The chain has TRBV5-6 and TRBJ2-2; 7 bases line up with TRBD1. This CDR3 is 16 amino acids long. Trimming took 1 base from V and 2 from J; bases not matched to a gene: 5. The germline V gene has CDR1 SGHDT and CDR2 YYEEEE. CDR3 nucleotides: TGTGCCAGCAGCTTGATTGGACAGGCAAACACCGGGGAGCTGTTTTTT. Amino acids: CASSLIGQANTGELFF.

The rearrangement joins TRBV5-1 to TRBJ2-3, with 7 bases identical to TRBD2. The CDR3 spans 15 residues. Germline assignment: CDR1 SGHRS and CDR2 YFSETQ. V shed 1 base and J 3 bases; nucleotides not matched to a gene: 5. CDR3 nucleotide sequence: TGCGCCAGCAGCTTGCGGGGGGTAGTAACAGATACGCAGTATTTT. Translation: CASSLRGVVTDTQYF.

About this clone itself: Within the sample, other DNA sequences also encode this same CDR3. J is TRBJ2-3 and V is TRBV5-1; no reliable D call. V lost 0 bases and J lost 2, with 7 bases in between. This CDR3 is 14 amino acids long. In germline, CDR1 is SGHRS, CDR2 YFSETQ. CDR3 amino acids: CASSLGHNTDTQYF. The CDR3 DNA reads TGCGCCAGCAGCTTGGGGCACAACACAGATACGCAGTATTTT.

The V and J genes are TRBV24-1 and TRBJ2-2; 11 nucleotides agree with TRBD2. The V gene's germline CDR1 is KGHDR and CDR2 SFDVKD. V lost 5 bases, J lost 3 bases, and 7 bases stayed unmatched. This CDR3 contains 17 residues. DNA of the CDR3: TGTGCCACCAGTGGTCGGACTAGCGGGCTCTACACCGGGGAGCTGTTTTTT. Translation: CATSGRTSGLYTGELFF.

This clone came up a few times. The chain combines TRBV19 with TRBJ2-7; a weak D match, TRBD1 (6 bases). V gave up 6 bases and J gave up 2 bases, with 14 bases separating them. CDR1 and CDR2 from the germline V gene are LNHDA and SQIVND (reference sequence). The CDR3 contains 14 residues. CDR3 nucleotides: TGTGCCAGTAGCCCTTGGGGGACAACCTACGAGCAGTACTTC. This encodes CASSPWGTTYEQYF.

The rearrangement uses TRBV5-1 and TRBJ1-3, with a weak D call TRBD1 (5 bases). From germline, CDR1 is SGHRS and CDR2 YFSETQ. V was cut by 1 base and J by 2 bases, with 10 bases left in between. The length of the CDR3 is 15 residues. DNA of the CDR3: TGCGCCAGCAGCTTGCTAGGGGATGCTGGAAACACCATATATTTT. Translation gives CASSLLGDAGNTIYF.